These 18 T cell receptor beta chains originate from one sample sequenced in a study of human T cells and chemical hapten exposure. TCRdb fed the RACE reads into MiXCR, producing one record per CDR3 protein. This sample has about 360,000 distinct CDR3 sequences, with about 7% found just once. Specified time point: patch test 1, 2 weeks after DPC sensitization. Treatment meaning: therapeutic diphenylcyclopropenone sensitization with weekly scalp DPC. The specimen comprised whole blood, sampled in connection with sensitization to the hapten diphenylcyclopropenone (DPC). These receptors were obtained from a woman aged 18-29 years with alopecia areata. Some clones in this sample may be carry-over from other donors' samples.

This clonotype was found a few times. The chain is built from TRBV24-1 and TRBJ1-5; D perhaps matches TRBD1 (5 bases). Germline V lookup: CDR1 KGHDR, CDR2 SFDVKD. The CDR3 extends over 14 amino acids. Between the trimmed V and J ends, which lost 3 bases and 6 bases, there was a span of 11 bases. Here the CDR3 reads CATSDPGLGQPQHF. CDR3 bases: TGTGCCACCAGTGATCCAGGGCTGGGTCAGCCCCAGCATTTT.

This clonotype has a handful of counts. The chain combines TRBV4-3 with TRBJ1-2; unclear D gene. Germline CDR1 reads LGHNA; CDR2 reads YSLEER. V was shortened by 0 bases and J by 4 bases, with 6 bases between the two germline ends. This CDR3 spans 13 amino acids. CDR3 in amino acids: CASSQESGYGYTF. The CDR3 nucleotides are TGCGCCAGCAGCCAAGAGTCAGGCTATGGCTACACCTTC.

This clonotype was counted many times. The chain joins TRBV2 to TRBJ2-4, with a tentative D call TRBD2 (6 bases). The CDR3 totals 13 residues. CDR1 is SNHLY and CDR2 is FYNNEI in the germline V gene. V lost 8 bases to trimming and J lost 5 bases, with 13 bases between them. The CDR3 region has the DNA TGTGCCAGCGAAGGTCGGAGGGAAAACATTCAGTACTTC. Its protein product is CASEGRRENIQYF. Based on the CDR3 plus reference TRBV2 and TRBJ2-4, the full variable domain is EPEVTQTPSHQVTQMGQEVILRCVPISNHLYFYWYRQILGQKVEFLVSFYNNEISEKSEIFDDQFSVERPDGSNFTLKIRSTKLEDSAMYFCASEGRRENIQYFGAGTRLSVL.

This clonotype was counted ten times or more. The chain couples TRBV7-9 to TRBJ2-1; 9 bases map to TRBD2. The trim removed 4 bases at V and 5 bases at J, leaving 9 bases unmatched. The length of the CDR3 is 16 residues. Per germline, CDR1 SEHNR and CDR2 FQNEAQ (reference sequence). The CDR3: CASSSSSGGLDNEQFF. The DNA of the CDR3 is TGTGCCAGCAGCTCCTCCAGCGGGGGGCTTGACAATGAGCAGTTCTTC.

This clonotype was seen a handful of times. The gene calls are TRBV20-1 and TRBJ1-2, with unresolved D. Trimming stripped 1 base from V and 0 bases from J, with 18 bases between. The germline V gene encodes CDR1 DFQATT and CDR2 SNEGSKA (reference sequence). This CDR3 is built from 17 residues. Written as DNA, the CDR3 is TGCAGTGCTAGAGGGTTTCGGGGTCAAGGGACTAACTATGGCTACACCTTC. This sequence encodes CSARGFRGQGTNYGYTF.

There are many counts of this clonotype. The CDR3 sequence is CASSFNGSPGDTQYF. DNA for the CDR3: TGTGCCAGCAGCTTCAACGGTTCCCCGGGAGATACGCAGTATTTT. The chain couples TRBV7-3 to TRBJ2-3; D is ambiguous. The CDR3 runs to 15 residues. Per the germline V gene, CDR1 is SGHTA and CDR2 is FQGTGA. V was shortened by 3 bases and J by 5 bases, with 15 bases between the two germline ends. Filled out from reference TRBV7-3 and TRBJ2-3, the complete variable domain reads GAGVSQTPSNKVTEKGKYVELRCDPISGHTALYWYRQSLGQGPEFLIYFQGTGAADDSGLPNDRFFAVRPEGSVSTLKIQRTERGDSAVYLCASSFNGSPGDTQYFGPGTRLTVL.

This clonotype was seen more than once but under ten times. The chain recombines TRBV7-6 with TRBJ1-1; D might be TRBD1 (5 bases). Trimming took off 5 bases at V and 9 bases at J, with 10 bases between the two ends. CDR3 length: 11 residues. Germline V gene lookup returns CDR1 SGHVS and CDR2 FNYEAQ. This CDR3 reads CASSPSGQAFF. DNA for the CDR3: TGTGCCAGCAGCCCCTCGGGGCAAGCTTTCTTT.

This clonotype showed up many times. V gene TRBV28 combines with J gene TRBJ2-7, with D unclear. This CDR3 contains 13 residues. CDR1 MDHEN and CDR2 SYDVKM come from the germline V gene. V was pared by 4 bases and J by 6 bases, with 13 bases between. The CDR3, as DNA: TGTGCCAGCAGTTCTGCCCCCAGAACCGAGCAGTACTTC. Its translation: CASSSAPRTEQYF.

This clonotype came up many times. The V gene is TRBV5-1, the J gene TRBJ2-4; the D is unclear. The V end lost 4 bases, the J end lost 0 bases, and 17 bases lay between the germline ends. CDR3 length: 17 amino acids. Germline V gene sequence: CDR1 SGHRS, CDR2 YFSETQ. Here the CDR3 reads CASSRPLDDVAKNIQYF. DNA of the CDR3: TGCGCCAGCAGCCGACCGCTAGACGATGTAGCCAAAAACATTCAGTACTTC.

The chain uses TRBV10-3 and TRBJ2-3, with D perhaps matching TRBD2 (6 bases). The CDR3 covers 15 residues. Germline V lookup: CDR1 ENHRY, CDR2 SYGVKD. The V end was cut by 3 bases, the J end by 4 bases, with 14 bases between. CDR3 residues: CAISDRGGGSDTQYF. The DNA of the CDR3 is TGTGCCATCAGTGATAGGGGAGGAGGATCAGATACGCAGTATTTT.

The chain employs TRBV15 and TRBJ1-5; no definite D call. The CDR3 contains 17 residues. Germline V gene lookup returns CDR1 LNHNV and CDR2 YYDKDF (reference sequence). Trimming cost V 5 bases and J 1 base, with 18 bases left between them. CDR3 DNA: TGTGCCACCAGCTCCGAGAGGAGGGCGGGGAGCAATCAGCCCCAGCATTTT. This sequence encodes CATSSERRAGSNQPQHF.

The chain couples TRBV7-2 to TRBJ2-3, with 9 bases matching TRBD2. J gave up 3 bases and V 6 bases, and 7 bases lay outside the gene matches. This CDR3 has 15 amino acids. The germline V gene encodes CDR1 SGHTA and CDR2 FQGNSA. The DNA of the CDR3 is TGTGCCAGCAGGCAACCGGGACTAGCTACAGATACGCAGTATTTT. Its protein is CASRQPGLATDTQYF. The variable domain in full, with the rest retrieved from reference TRBV7-2 and TRBJ2-3, is GAGVSQSPSNKVTEKGKDVELRCDPISGHTALYWYRQSLGQGLEFLIYFQGNSAPDKSGLPSDRFSAERTGGSVSTLTIQRTQQEDSAVYLCASRQPGLATDTQYFGPGTRLTVL.

This chain joins TRBV28 and TRBJ2-7; D possibly uses TRBD1 or TRBD2 (6 bases each). CDR1 and CDR2 from the germline V gene are MDHEN and SYDVKM. V lost 3 bases to trimming and J lost 5 bases, with 14 bases between them. The CDR3 runs to 14 residues. CDR3 bases: TGTGCCAGCAGTTTGTTTTCAGGGGAGGACGAGCAGTACTTC. It specifies CASSLFSGEDEQYF.

The DNA for the CDR3 is TGTGCTAGTGGTTTGCTCGGGACAGCCGGGGAGCTGTTTTTT. Translating it yields CASGLLGTAGELFF. This chain uses TRBV12-5 with TRBJ2-2; TRBD1 agrees at 7 bases. The CDR3 spans 14 residues. V shed 2 bases, J shed 6 bases, and the junction held 3 bases outside the gene matches. Germline loops: CDR1 LGHNT, CDR2 FRNRAP.

This clonotype was seen a handful of times. The chain carries TRBV18 and TRBJ1-2; TRBD1 is a possible D gene (5 bases). CDR1 KGHSH and CDR2 LQKENI come from the germline V gene. The V and J ends lost 2 bases and 6 bases respectively, with 19 bases between them. The CDR3 runs 16 residues. The CDR3 spells CASSPYEPGTQDGYTF. CDR3 DNA sequence: TGTGCCAGCTCACCATACGAGCCCGGGACCCAAGATGGCTACACCTTC.

This clonotype was found a few times. The CDR3 DNA reads as TGTGCCAGCAGTTACTCGATCGAGGCAGATACGCAGTATTTT. It specifies CASSYSIEADTQYF. The chain joins TRBV6-6 to TRBJ2-3; D not certain. Germline V CDR1 and CDR2: MNHNY, SVGAGI (reference sequence). V shed 0 bases and J shed 4 bases, with 8 bases lying between them. The CDR3 sequence is 14 residues long.

In this sample, this clonotype turned up a few times. The J gene is TRBJ2-3, the V gene TRBV7-2; 8 nucleotides align to TRBD2. J lost 2 bases, V lost 1 base, and 8 bases had no gene match. The germline V gene has CDR1 SGHTA and CDR2 FQGNSA. CDR3 length: 17 residues. The CDR3 DNA reads TGTGCCAGCAGCTTAGGCGAGCGGGGGAAATACACAGATACGCAGTATTTT. Amino acid sequence: CASSLGERGKYTDTQYF.

V usage is TRBV4-2 and J usage is TRBJ2-7, with TRBD2 identical over 8 bases. Germline V CDR1 and CDR2: LGHNA, YNFKEQ. V shed 1 base and J 6 bases; nucleotides not matched to a gene: 11. CDR3 length: 16 amino acids. In DNA form, the CDR3 reads TGTGCCAGCAGCCAAGTTCGGAGCGGGGGTTCGGGCGAGCAGTACTTC. Amino acids: CASSQVRSGGSGEQYF.